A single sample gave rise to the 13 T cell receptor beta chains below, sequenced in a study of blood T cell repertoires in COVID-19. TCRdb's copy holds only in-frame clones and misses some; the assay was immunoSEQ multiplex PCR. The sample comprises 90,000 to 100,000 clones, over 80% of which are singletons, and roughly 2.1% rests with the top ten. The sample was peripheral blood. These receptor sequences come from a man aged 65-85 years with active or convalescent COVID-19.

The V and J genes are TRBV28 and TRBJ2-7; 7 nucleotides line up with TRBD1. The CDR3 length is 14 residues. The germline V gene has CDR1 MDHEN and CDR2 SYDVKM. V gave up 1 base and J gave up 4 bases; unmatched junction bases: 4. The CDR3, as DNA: TGTGCCAGCAGTTTATTACAGGGGAGATACGAGCAGTACTTC. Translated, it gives CASSLLQGRYEQYF.

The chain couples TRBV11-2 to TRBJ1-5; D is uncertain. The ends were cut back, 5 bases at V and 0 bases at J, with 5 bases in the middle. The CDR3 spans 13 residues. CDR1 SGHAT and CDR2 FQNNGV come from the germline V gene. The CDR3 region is CASSPDSNQPQHF. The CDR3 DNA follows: TGTGCCAGCAGCCCAGATAGCAATCAGCCCCAGCATTTT.

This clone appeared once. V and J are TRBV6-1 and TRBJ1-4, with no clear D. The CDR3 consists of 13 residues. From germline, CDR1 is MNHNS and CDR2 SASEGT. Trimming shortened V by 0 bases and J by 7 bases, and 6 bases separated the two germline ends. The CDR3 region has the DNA TGTGCCAGCAGTGAAGCGAACGGTGAAAAACTGTTTTTT. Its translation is CASSEANGEKLFF.

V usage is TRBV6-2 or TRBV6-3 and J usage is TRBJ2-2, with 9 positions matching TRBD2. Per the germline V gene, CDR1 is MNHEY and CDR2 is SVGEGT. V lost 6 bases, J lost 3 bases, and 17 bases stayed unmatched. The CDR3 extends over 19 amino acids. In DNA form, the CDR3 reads TGTGCCAGCAGCACCCTAGGACCTAGCGGGGAAAAATACACCGGGGAGCTGTTTTTT. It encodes CASSTLGPSGEKYTGELFF.

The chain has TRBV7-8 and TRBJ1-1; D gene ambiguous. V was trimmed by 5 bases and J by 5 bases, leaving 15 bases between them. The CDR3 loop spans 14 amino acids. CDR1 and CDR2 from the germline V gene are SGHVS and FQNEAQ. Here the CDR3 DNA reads TGTGCCAGCAGCCGCACGACTGAACTTACTGAAGCTTTCTTT. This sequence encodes CASSRTTELTEAFF.

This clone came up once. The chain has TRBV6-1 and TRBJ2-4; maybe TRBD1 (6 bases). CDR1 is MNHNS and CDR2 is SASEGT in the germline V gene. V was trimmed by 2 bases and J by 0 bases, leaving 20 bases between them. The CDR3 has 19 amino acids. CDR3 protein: CASSENNREITIAKNIQYF. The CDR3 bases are TGTGCCAGCAGTGAAAATAACAGGGAAATAACGATAGCCAAAAACATTCAGTACTTC.

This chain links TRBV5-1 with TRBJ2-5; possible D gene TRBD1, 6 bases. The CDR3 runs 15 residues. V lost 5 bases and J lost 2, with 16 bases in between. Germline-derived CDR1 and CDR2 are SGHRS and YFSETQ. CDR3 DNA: TGCGCCAGCAGTTCGTCCGGGACACCACAAGAGACCCAGTACTTC. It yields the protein CASSSSGTPQETQYF.

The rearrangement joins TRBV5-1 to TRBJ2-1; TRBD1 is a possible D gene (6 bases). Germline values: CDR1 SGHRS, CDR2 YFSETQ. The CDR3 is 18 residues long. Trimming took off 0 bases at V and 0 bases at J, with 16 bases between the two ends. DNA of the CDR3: TGCGCCAGCAGCTTGGGGCCCGGTTACAGGGACTCCTACAATGAGCAGTTCTTC. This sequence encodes CASSLGPGYRDSYNEQFF.

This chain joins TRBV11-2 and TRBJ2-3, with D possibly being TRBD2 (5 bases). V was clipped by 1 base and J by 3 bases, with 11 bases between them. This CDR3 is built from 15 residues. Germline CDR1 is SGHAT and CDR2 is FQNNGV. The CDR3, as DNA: TGTGCCAGCAGCTTAGGAGGGCAGAGAACAGATACGCAGTATTTT. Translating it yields CASSLGGQRTDTQYF.

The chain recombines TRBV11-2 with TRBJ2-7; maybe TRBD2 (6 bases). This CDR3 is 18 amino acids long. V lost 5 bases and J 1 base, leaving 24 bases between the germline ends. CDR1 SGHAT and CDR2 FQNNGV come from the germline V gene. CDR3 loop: CASSKGLASASLSYEQYF. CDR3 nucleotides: TGTGCCAGCAGCAAGGGACTCGCGAGCGCCTCGTTATCCTACGAGCAGTACTTC. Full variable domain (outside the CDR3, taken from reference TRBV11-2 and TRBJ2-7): EAGVAQSPRYKIIEKRQSVAFWCNPISGHATLYWYQQILGQGPKLLIQFQNNGVVDDSQLPKDRFSAERLKGVDSTLKIQPAKLEDSAVYLCASSKGLASASLSYEQYFGPGTRLTVT.

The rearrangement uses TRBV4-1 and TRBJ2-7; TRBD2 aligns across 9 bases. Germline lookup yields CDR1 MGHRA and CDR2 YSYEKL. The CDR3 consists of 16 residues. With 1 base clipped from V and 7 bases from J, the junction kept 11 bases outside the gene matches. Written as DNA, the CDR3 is TGCGCCAGCAGCCAAGGCTTAGCGGGGGCTCTGGGGGAGCAGTACTTC. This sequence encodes CASSQGLAGALGEQYF.

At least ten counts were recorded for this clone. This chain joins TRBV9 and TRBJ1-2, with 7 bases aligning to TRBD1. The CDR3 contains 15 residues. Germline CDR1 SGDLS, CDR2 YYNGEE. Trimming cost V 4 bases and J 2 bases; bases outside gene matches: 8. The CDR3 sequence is CASSPEQGTNYGYTF. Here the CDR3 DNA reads TGTGCCAGCAGCCCTGAACAGGGGACCAACTATGGCTACACCTTC. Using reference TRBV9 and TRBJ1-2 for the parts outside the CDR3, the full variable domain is DSGVTQTPKHLITATGQRVTLRCSPRSGDLSVYWYQQSLDQGLQFLIQYYNGEERAKGNILERFSAQQFPDLHSELNLSSLELGDSALYFCASSPEQGTNYGYTFGSGTRLTVV.

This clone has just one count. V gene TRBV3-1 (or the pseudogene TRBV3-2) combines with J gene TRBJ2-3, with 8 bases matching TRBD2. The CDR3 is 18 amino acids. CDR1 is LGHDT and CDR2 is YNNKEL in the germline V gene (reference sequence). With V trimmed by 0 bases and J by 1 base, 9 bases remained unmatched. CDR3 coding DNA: TGTGCCAGCAGCCAAGAAAACACGGGGGGGCCCCGCACAGATACGCAGTATTTT. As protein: CASSQENTGGPRTDTQYF.